The 23 T cell receptor beta chains given below trace back to one sample, sequenced in a study of T cell responses to AZD1222 COVID-19 vaccine. Generated by immunoSEQ multiplex PCR, the TCRdb table keeps only in-frame clones and is missing some. This repertoire shows over 75,000 clones, roughly nine tenths found once; its top ten account for about 28%. The material was peripheral blood, obtained on day 0 of AZD1222 vaccination. The source of these receptors is an adult in good health.

The chain uses TRBV7-2 and TRBJ1-1; perhaps TRBD1 as D (5 bases). Germline-derived CDR1 and CDR2 are SGHTA and FQGNSA. Deletions cut 1 base from V and 0 bases from J, with 6 bases between. This CDR3 region has 14 residues. The chain's CDR3 is CASSLGGMNTEAFF. For the CDR3, the DNA is TGTGCCAGCAGCTTAGGGGGCATGAACACTGAAGCTTTCTTT.

CDR3 loop: CASSHYTAGGSYEQYF. The CDR3 DNA is TGTGCCAGCAGCCATTACACGGCAGGGGGTAGCTACGAGCAGTACTTC. V is TRBV6-2 or TRBV6-3 and J is TRBJ2-7, with TRBD1 matching over 7 bases. The germline V gene has CDR1 MNHEY and CDR2 SVGEGT. Losses at the gene ends were 6 bases for V and 3 bases for J; bases not matched to a gene: 14. This CDR3 has 16 residues.

The J gene is TRBJ2-5, the V gene TRBV7-9, with 8 bases aligning to TRBD2. The junction had 6 bases not matched to a gene; V was cut back by 1 base and J by 5 bases. CDR3 length: 15 residues. Germline V gene lookup returns CDR1 SEHNR and CDR2 FQNEAQ (reference sequence). CDR3 protein: CASSLDGRAGETQYF. Here the CDR3 DNA reads TGTGCCAGCAGCTTAGACGGGAGGGCCGGTGAGACCCAGTACTTC.

The V gene is TRBV21-1, the J gene TRBJ1-5; no DNA check was done on the table's D call, TRBD1. TRBV21-1 is termed a pseudogene. The CDR3 covers 14 residues. This CDR3 is CASSAHSCNQPQHF. The CDR3 DNA is TGTGCCAGCAGCGCGCACAGCTGCAATCAGCCCCAGCATTTT.

In its sample, this clone was seen a few times. The chain carries TRBV28 and TRBJ1-2; D is undetermined. Between the trimmed V and J ends, which lost 5 bases and 7 bases, there was a span of 8 bases. The CDR3 covers 11 residues. Looked up from germline, CDR1 is MDHEN and CDR2 is SYDVKM. CDR3 DNA sequence: TGTGCCAGCAGTCCCCTGGGTGGCTACACCTTC. Its translation is CASSPLGGYTF.

The V gene is TRBV6-5, the J gene TRBJ1-1, with 7 bases matching TRBD1. Looked up from germline, CDR1 is MNHEY and CDR2 is SVGAGI. The CDR3 runs 15 residues. The J segment lost 4 bases and the V segment lost 7 bases, leaving 12 bases of the junction unmatched. The CDR3 sequence: CASIPQGERGTEAFF. CDR3 nucleotides: TGTGCCAGCATCCCTCAGGGGGAGAGGGGCACTGAAGCTTTCTTT.

The chain links TRBV28 to TRBJ2-7; perhaps TRBD2 as D (7 bases). V was trimmed by 3 bases and J by 6 bases, leaving 12 bases between them. This CDR3 region has 13 residues. CDR1 and CDR2 (germline): MDHEN, SYDVKM. This CDR3 reads CASSLGGGGEQYF. In nucleotides, the CDR3 is TGTGCCAGCAGTTTGGGAGGGGGTGGCGAGCAGTACTTC.

The V gene is TRBV2, the J gene TRBJ2-7; no definite D call. The length of the CDR3 is 11 residues. Germline V gene lookup returns CDR1 SNHLY and CDR2 FYNNEI. The V and J ends lost 6 bases and 4 bases respectively, with 7 bases between them. This CDR3 reads CASRVLYEQYF. The CDR3 DNA sequence: TGTGCCAGCAGGGTCTTATACGAGCAGTACTTC.

This clone was detected once. In DNA form, the CDR3 reads TGTGCCAGTAGTAACCTAGCGGGGCAAAATCAGCCCCAGCATTTT. This translates into CASSNLAGQNQPQHF. The chain employs TRBV19 and TRBJ1-5; D might be TRBD1 (5 bases). Trimming removed 4 bases at V and 4 bases at J, with 14 bases between. Germline lookup yields CDR1 LNHDA and CDR2 SQIVND (reference sequence). The CDR3 sequence is 15 residues long. Based on the CDR3 plus reference TRBV19 and TRBJ1-5, the full variable domain is DGGITQSPKYLFRKEGQNVTLSCEQNLNHDAMYWYRQDPGQGLRLIYYSQIVNDFQKGDIAEGYSVSREKKESFPLTVTSAQKNPTAFYLCASSNLAGQNQPQHFGDGTRLSIL.

This sequence joins TRBV14 and TRBJ2-7; the D gene is possibly TRBD1 (5 bases). The germline V gene has CDR1 SGHDN and CDR2 FVKESK. V lost 0 bases, J lost 5 bases, and 14 bases lay in between. The CDR3 has 15 residues. This CDR3 is CASSQDLSDMNEQYF. DNA for the CDR3: TGTGCCAGCAGCCAAGATTTGTCGGACATGAACGAGCAGTACTTC.

V gene TRBV3-1 (or the pseudogene TRBV3-2) combines with J gene TRBJ1-1; 8 bases map to TRBD1. The V gene end was trimmed by 4 bases and the J gene end by 5 bases; junction bases not matched to a gene: 6. Germline V lookup: CDR1 LGHDT, CDR2 YNNKEL (reference sequence). The CDR3 runs 14 residues. The DNA of the CDR3 is TGTGCCAGCAGCCTCGGAACAGGGGGGACTGAAGCTTTCTTT. Its protein product is CASSLGTGGTEAFF.

The V gene is TRBV2, the J gene TRBJ1-3; D gene uncertain. The CDR3 covers 14 residues. The germline V gene encodes CDR1 SNHLY and CDR2 FYNNEI. Trimming took 7 bases from V and 0 from J, leaving 10 bases between them. CDR3 bases: TGTGCCAGCAAAGGAGGGCACTCTGGAAACACCATATATTTT. It is translated as CASKGGHSGNTIYF.

The rearrangement uses TRBV5-1 and TRBJ2-5; D not certain. CDR1 is SGHRS and CDR2 is YFSETQ in the germline V gene. The CDR3 loop spans 14 amino acids. CDR3 region: CAVGLGKDGETQYF. The CDR3 bases are TGCGCTGTTGGGTTGGGGAAGGACGGAGAGACCCAGTACTTC.

The CDR3 region is CASSALDRGNTGELFF. CDR3 nucleotides: TGTGCCAGCAGTGCCCTGGACAGGGGGAACACCGGGGAGCTGTTTTTT. The V call is TRBV25-1, the J call TRBJ2-2; 9 bases match TRBD1. The length of the CDR3 is 16 residues. Germline V gene data show CDR1 as MGHDK and CDR2 as SYGVNS. The V and J ends lost 4 bases and 1 base, in that order; junction bases with no gene match: 4.

CDR3 residues: CASSLLGTVSSTDTQYF. The CDR3 nucleotides are TGTGCCAGCAGTTTACTCGGGACAGTATCTAGCACAGATACGCAGTATTTT. J is TRBJ2-3 and V is TRBV27; 7 nucleotides match TRBD1. The CDR3 runs to 17 residues. CDR1 is MNHEY and CDR2 is SMNVEV in the germline V gene (reference sequence). With 2 bases clipped from V and 0 bases from J, the junction kept 8 bases outside the gene matches.

The V gene is TRBV7-2, the J gene TRBJ2-2; D is unclear. CDR1 is SGHTA and CDR2 is FQGNSA in the germline V gene. The CDR3 contains 15 residues. V dropped 0 bases and J dropped 2 bases, with 7 bases sitting between them. As DNA, the CDR3 is TGTGCCAGCAGCTTAGCGGGTACCAACACCGGGGAGCTGTTTTTT. Protein sequence: CASSLAGTNTGELFF.

The chain combines TRBV27 with TRBJ2-3, with a tentative D call TRBD2 (7 bases). CDR3 size: 15 residues. Trimming removed 2 bases at V and 6 bases at J, with 15 bases between. In germline, CDR1 is MNHEY, CDR2 SMNVEV (reference sequence). The CDR3 DNA reads TGTGCCAGCAGTTTAGCGGGGGCGTCCGGGGATACGCAGTATTTT. Its protein is CASSLAGASGDTQYF.

The chain couples TRBV27 to TRBJ2-3; tentatively, D is TRBD2 (6 bases). V was cut by 6 bases and J by 3 bases, with 19 bases left in between. Germline CDR1 MNHEY, CDR2 SMNVEV (reference sequence). The CDR3 loop spans 16 amino acids. CDR3 in amino acids: CASRLNGGFETDTQYF. CDR3 DNA sequence: TGTGCCAGCAGATTGAACGGGGGTTTTGAGACAGATACGCAGTATTTT.

The chain carries TRBV28 and TRBJ1-5; weak D call: TRBD1 (5 bases). The germline V gene encodes CDR1 MDHEN and CDR2 SYDVKM. V was trimmed by 10 bases and J by 4 bases, leaving 11 bases between them. The CDR3 totals 12 residues. In nucleotides, the CDR3 is TGTGCCACGGGACGGCCTAATCAGCCCCAGCATTTT. Amino acid sequence: CATGRPNQPQHF. Together with reference TRBV28 and TRBJ1-5, the CDR3 gives the full variable domain: DVKVTQSSRYLVKRTGEKVFLECVQDMDHENMFWYRQDPGLGLRLIYFSYDVKMKEKGDIPEGYSVSREKKERFSLILESASTNQTSMYLCATGRPNQPQHFGDGTRLSIL.

The chain has TRBV3-1 (or the pseudogene TRBV3-2) and TRBJ2-5; D not certain. Trimming shortened V by 3 bases and J by 1 base, and 9 bases separated the two germline ends. The germline CDR1 and CDR2 sequences are LGHDT and YNNKEL (reference sequence). This CDR3 comprises 14 residues. CDR3 residues: CASSQGYVQETQYF. The CDR3 nucleotides read TGTGCCAGCAGCCAGGGATACGTCCAAGAGACCCAGTACTTC.

V usage is TRBV25-1 and J usage is TRBJ2-1; tentative D call: TRBD2 (6 bases). Germline values: CDR1 MGHDK, CDR2 SYGVNS. This CDR3 contains 16 residues. The germline V and J ends were trimmed by 3 bases and 3 bases, with 15 bases remaining between them. The CDR3 protein is CASSDQGSGFYNEQFF. CDR3 coding DNA: TGTGCCAGCAGTGATCAAGGTAGCGGATTCTACAATGAGCAGTTCTTC.

This chain uses TRBV27 with TRBJ1-2, with D possibly matching TRBD1 (6 bases). V gave up 6 bases and J gave up 2 bases, with 10 bases separating them. CDR3 length: 13 amino acids. Germline V gives CDR1 MNHEY, CDR2 SMNVEV (reference sequence). The CDR3 coding sequence is TGTGCCAGCAGGGACAGATGGAACTATGGCTACACCTTC. Encoded protein: CASRDRWNYGYTF.

About this clone: Other DNA sequences of this sample code for an identical CDR3. This CDR3 reads CASSVGGGTYEQYF. The CDR3 region has the DNA TGTGCCAGCAGCGTAGGCGGGGGTACCTACGAGCAGTACTTC. The J gene is TRBJ2-7, the V gene TRBV9, with 7 bases lining up with TRBD2. Germline V gives CDR1 SGDLS, CDR2 YYNGEE. This CDR3 spans 14 amino acids. Trimming cost V 0 bases and J 2 bases; bases outside gene matches: 2.